Presented here are 17 T cell receptor beta chains from one specimen sequenced in a study of blood T cell repertoires in COVID-19. The method was immunoSEQ multiplex PCR; TCRdb's version includes in-frame clones alone and lacks a portion of them. The table lists about 15,000 clones, around 73% of them singletons. Sequenced input: peripheral blood. The source of these receptors is a man in his sixties or seventies with acute or convalescent COVID-19.

This rearrangement joins TRBV6-1 to TRBJ1-2, with a possible D match to TRBD1 (6 bases). The germline gives CDR1 MNHNS, CDR2 SASEGT. This CDR3 region has 16 residues. Trimming stripped 3 bases from V and 0 bases from J, with 14 bases between. This CDR3 reads CASSEAGATSNYGYTF. The CDR3 region has the DNA TGTGCCAGCAGTGAGGCAGGGGCTACCTCTAACTATGGCTACACCTTC.

The rearrangement joins TRBV12-5 to TRBJ2-5; D possibly corresponds to TRBD2 (5 bases). The germline CDR1 and CDR2 sequences are LGHNT and FRNRAP. The germline V and J ends were trimmed by 1 base and 2 bases, with 11 bases remaining between them. The CDR3 runs to 15 residues. CDR3 region: CASGLGRGSQETQYF. DNA of the CDR3: TGTGCTAGTGGTTTGGGCCGAGGGTCACAAGAGACCCAGTACTTC. The variable domain in full, with the rest retrieved from reference TRBV12-5 and TRBJ2-5, is DARVTQTPRHKVTEMGQEVTMRCQPILGHNTVFWYRQTMMQGLELLAYFRNRAPLDDSGMPKDRFSAEMPDATLATLKIQPSEPRDSAVYFCASGLGRGSQETQYFGPGTRLLVL.

The genes are TRBV5-5 and TRBJ1-1; D is ambiguous. Germline values: CDR1 SGHKS, CDR2 YYEKEE (reference sequence). V was cut by 1 base and J by 8 bases, with 6 bases left in between. The CDR3 totals 11 residues. CDR3 sequence: CASSLLSEAFF. The CDR3 DNA sequence: TGTGCCAGCAGCTTGCTCTCCGAAGCTTTCTTT.

The J gene is TRBJ2-7, the V gene TRBV19, with a weak D call TRBD2 (6 bases). Trimming took 1 base from V and 4 from J, leaving 23 bases between them. CDR1 LNHDA and CDR2 SQIVND come from the germline V gene (reference sequence). CDR3 length: 18 amino acids. CDR3 in amino acids: CASSIAHYNLGGRYEQYF. As DNA, the CDR3 is TGTGCCAGTAGTATAGCCCACTATAATCTCGGAGGGAGGTACGAGCAGTACTTC.

A few counts support this clone. The rearrangement links TRBV18 to TRBJ1-3, with unresolved D. This CDR3 is 17 amino acids long. Germline V lookup: CDR1 KGHSH, CDR2 LQKENI. The V and J ends lost 3 bases and 0 bases respectively, with 15 bases between them. CDR3 residues: CASSPSLRSDSGNTIYF. The CDR3 nucleotides read TGTGCCAGCTCACCTTCTCTTAGGAGCGACTCTGGAAACACCATATATTTT.

The rearrangement uses TRBV7-2 and TRBJ2-3, with D possibly being TRBD2 (5 bases). The ends were cut back, 4 bases at V and 1 base at J, with 12 bases in the middle. The CDR3 totals 15 residues. Germline V lookup: CDR1 SGHTA, CDR2 FQGNSA. The CDR3 sequence is CASSSLGSGTDTQYF. As DNA, the CDR3 is TGTGCCAGCAGCTCACTAGGTTCGGGCACAGATACGCAGTATTTT.

The rearrangement joins TRBV24-1 to TRBJ1-1, with 9 nucleotides matching TRBD1. The CDR3 length is 15 residues. Germline V gives CDR1 KGHDR, CDR2 SFDVKD. The J segment lost 5 bases and the V segment lost 4 bases, leaving 7 bases of the junction unmatched. In DNA, the CDR3 is TGTGCCACCAGTGAGACCGGGACAGGGACGACTGAAGCTTTCTTT. This translates into CATSETGTGTTEAFF.

The chain has TRBV29-1 and TRBJ2-7; TRBD1 is a possible D gene (6 bases). Germline-derived CDR1 and CDR2 are SQVTM and ANQGSEA. V lost 0 bases, J lost 1 base, and 10 bases lay in between. CDR3 size: 14 residues. The CDR3 sequence: CSVEDRRGSYEQYF. The CDR3 DNA is TGCAGCGTTGAAGATCGCAGGGGATCCTACGAGCAGTACTTC.

The chain is built from TRBV7-6 and TRBJ2-1; D may be TRBD1 (5 bases). V lost 6 bases and J lost 2, with 17 bases in between. This CDR3 has 16 amino acids. CDR1 SGHVS and CDR2 FNYEAQ come from the germline V gene. The CDR3 sequence is CASSLKTAIAYNEQFF. For the CDR3, the DNA is TGTGCCAGCAGTTTGAAGACAGCAATCGCCTACAATGAGCAGTTCTTC.

V gene TRBV28 combines with J gene TRBJ2-3, with 8 nucleotides matching TRBD1. Germline CDR1 MDHEN, CDR2 SYDVKM. Trimming cost V 5 bases and J 1 base; bases outside gene matches: 2. This CDR3 is built from 14 residues. CDR3: CASSTGQGTDTQYF. The CDR3 DNA is TGTGCCAGCAGTACGGGACAGGGCACAGATACGCAGTATTTT.

This clone was seen more than once but under ten times. DNA for the CDR3: TGTGCCAGCAGCTTAGTCGGGGGATTGAACACTGAAGCTTTCTTT. The encoded protein is CASSLVGGLNTEAFF. This sequence joins TRBV7-2 and TRBJ1-1; D perhaps matches TRBD1 (5 bases). V dropped 1 base and J dropped 0 bases, with 9 bases sitting between them. This CDR3 has 15 amino acids. CDR1 and CDR2 from the germline V gene are SGHTA and FQGNSA.

The genes are TRBV28 and TRBJ2-7; D is perhaps TRBD2 (6 bases). Germline CDR1 is MDHEN and CDR2 is SYDVKM. The CDR3 covers 13 residues. The germline V and J ends were trimmed by 4 bases and 3 bases, with 10 bases remaining between them. CDR3 sequence (DNA): TGTGCCAGCAGTTCCCCGGGGGTCTACGAGCAGTACTTC. This translates into CASSSPGVYEQYF.

The V gene is TRBV7-2, the J gene TRBJ2-1; TRBD2 aligns across 10 bases. There are 16 residues in the CDR3. V gave up 1 base and J gave up 15 bases; unmatched junction bases: 15. Germline-derived CDR1 and CDR2 are SGHTA and FQGNSA. In nucleotides, the CDR3 is TGTGCCAGCAGCTTAGGGCTAGCGGGAGTGGGGGGAAGGGGGTTCTTC. This encodes CASSLGLAGVGGRGFF.

This sequence joins TRBV9 and TRBJ2-3; 8 bases align to TRBD1. Germline V gene data show CDR1 as SGDLS and CDR2 as YYNGEE. CDR3 length: 15 amino acids. With 4 bases clipped from V and 7 bases from J, the junction kept 11 bases outside the gene matches. CDR3 sequence: CASSRTGPEGHTQYF. CDR3 nucleotides: TGTGCCAGCAGCCGGACAGGGCCCGAGGGGCATACGCAGTATTTT.

About this clone: One junction end disagrees with the germline gene, perhaps due to a read error. The rearrangement joins TRBV4-2 to TRBJ2-7; D not certain. The CDR3 length is 11 residues. Germline loops: CDR1 LGHNA, CDR2 YNFKEQ. The CDR3 nucleotides are TGTGCCAGCAGGCAAGCTAGGGAGCAGTACTTC. Amino acid sequence: CASRQAREQYF.

CDR3 amino acids: CAWSGEGNQPQHF. CDR3 DNA sequence: TGTGCCTGGAGTGGTGAGGGCAATCAGCCCCAGCATTTT. This sequence joins TRBV30 and TRBJ1-5; unclear D gene. Germline V gene data show CDR1 as GTSNPN and CDR2 as SVGIG (reference sequence). The CDR3 is 13 residues long. Trimming took off 1 base at V and 2 bases at J, with 6 bases between the two ends. Supplemented by reference TRBV30 and TRBJ1-5, the full variable domain reads SQTIHQWPATLVQPVGSPLSLECTVEGTSNPNLYWYRQAAGRGLQLLFYSVGIGQISSEVPQNLSASRPQDRQFILSSKKLLLSDSGFYLCAWSGEGNQPQHFGDGTRLSIL.

This chain joins TRBV11-3 and TRBJ2-1; 14 positions agree with TRBD2. V was clipped by 2 bases and J by 7 bases; unmatched bases: 4. From germline, CDR1 is SGHNT and CDR2 YENEEA. The CDR3 runs 16 residues. The CDR3 region is CASSLSGLAGVNEQFF. The CDR3 nucleotides read TGTGCCAGCAGCTTATCGGGACTAGCGGGAGTTAATGAGCAGTTCTTC.